These T cell receptor beta chains were read from a single sample in a study of T cell changes during pregnancy in multiple sclerosis. The repertoire was sequenced with immunoSEQ multiplex PCR; TCRdb's copy has only in-frame clones and lacks some. The sample lists about 79,000 clones; 75% to 95% were seen once. The material was CD4+ T cells from peripheral blood mononuclear cells, obtained in the second trimester of pregnancy. The receptors originated from a female donor with multiple sclerosis, enrolled in a pregnancy study. Each CDR3 is given with its conserved first and last residue. A D gene is named only where the DNA matches it firmly. Where a row states a size, it is once, few, many or the class of an expanded clone; other rows omit it.

13	TRBV19	.	.	TRBJ1-5	TGTGCCAGTAGTATAGAAGGGAGCGGGCCCCAGCATTTT	CASSIEGSGPQHF
14	TRBV19	.	.	TRBJ2-3	TGTGCCAGTAGTAACACAGGGCTCACAGATACGCAGTATTTT	CASSNTGLTDTQYF
15	TRBV7-2	TRBD1	.	TRBJ1-6	TGTGCCAGCAGCCGCCGGGACAGCGGTAATTCACCCCTCCACTTT	CASSRRDSGNSPLHF
14	TRBV27	.	few	TRBJ1-3	TGTGCCAGCAAACCCGGGGGTTACGGAAACACCATATATTTT	CASKPGGYGNTIYF
14	TRBV15	TRBD2	.	TRBJ2-7	TGTGCCACCAGCAGGGCCGGCGGGGGCTACGAGCAGTACTTC	CATSRAGGGYEQYF
13	TRBV7-3	.	.	TRBJ2-7	TGTGCCAGCAGCTTTGGACAGTCCTACGAGCAGTACTTC	CASSFGQSYEQYF
17	TRBV5-4	.	.	TRBJ1-2	TGTGCCAGCAGCGACTTCTCAAGGGTTAATAGGGAGGGTGGCTACACCTTC	CASSDFSRVNREGGYTF
13	TRBV7-2	.	.	TRBJ1-5	TGTGCCAGCAGCTTATATCTCCATCAGCCCCAGCATTTT	CASSLYLHQPQHF
14	TRBV5-4	.	.	TRBJ2-5	TGTGCCAGCAGCTTGATTCTACAGCAAGAGACCCAGTACTTC	CASSLILQQETQYF
14	TRBV6-1	TRBD1	.	TRBJ1-2	TGTGCCAGCTCCCAACCGGGACAGGGTTCTGGCTACACCTTC	CASSQPGQGSGYTF
17	TRBV7-2	TRBD2	.	TRBJ2-5	TGTGCCAGCAGCTTAGGTTATCCTAGCGGGAGAGTTGGGACCCAGTACTTC	CASSLGYPSGRVGTQYF
13	TRBV29-1	TRBD2	.	TRBJ2-7	TGCAGCGTGCTCAGCGGGAGATCCTACGAGCAGTACTTC	CSVLSGRSYEQYF
14	TRBV4-3	TRBD1	.	TRBJ1-5	TGCGCCAGCAGCCCGGGACAGGGCGGGGAGCCCCAGCATTTT	CASSPGQGGEPQHF
14	TRBV28	TRBD2	.	TRBJ2-7	TGTGCCAGCAGTCCGGGGGGACCGGCCTACGAGCAGTACTTC	CASSPGGPAYEQYF
14	TRBV5-4	TRBD1	once	TRBJ1-2	TGTGCCAGCAGAAATGGACAGGCCCTCTATGGCTACACCTTC	CASRNGQALYGYTF
13	TRBV7-2	.	.	TRBJ2-2	TGTGCCAGCAGCCCGCCGGGTACCGGGGAGCTGTTTTTT	CASSPPGTGELFF
14	TRBV5-1	.	.	TRBJ1-3	TGCGCCAGCAGCCTACAGGGTCCCGGAAACACCATATATTTT	CASSLQGPGNTIYF
15	TRBV5-4	TRBD1	once	TRBJ1-2	TGTGCCAGCAGCCCCGGGACAGGGGCTAACTATGGCTACACCTTC	CASSPGTGANYGYTF
14	TRBV7-3	TRBD1	.	TRBJ2-3	TGTGCCAGCAGCTGGGACAGGGGTTCTGATACGCAGTATTTT	CASSWDRGSDTQYF
14	TRBV19	.	.	TRBJ2-3	TGTGCCAGTAGTATTAGTTCTATCACAGATACGCAGTATTTT	CASSISSITDTQYF
14	TRBV11-3	.	.	TRBJ1-6	TGTGCCAGCAGCACCCTGACAGAGAATTCACCCCTCCACTTT	CASSTLTENSPLHF
16	TRBV4-3	TRBD1	.	TRBJ1-4	TGCGCCAGCAGCCAAGGGGAAAACAGGGGGAATGAAAAACTGTTTTTT	CASSQGENRGNEKLFF
21	TRBV7-8	TRBD2	.	TRBJ2-7	TGTGCCAGCAGCTTTAACCCTAAAGCCACGGCGTTCCCAGCGGGACTGCCCGAGCAGTACTTC	CASSFNPKATAFPAGLPEQYF
16	TRBV7-8	.	.	TRBJ1-1	TGTGCCAGCAGCTTAATGAGGGTTGGGATGAACACTGAAGCTTTCTTT	CASSLMRVGMNTEAFF
14	TRBV5-4	TRBD1	.	TRBJ1-1	TGTGCCAGCAGCTCGGGACAGATGAACACTGAAGCTTTCTTT	CASSSGQMNTEAFF
14	TRBV5-1	.	.	TRBJ1-2	TGCGCCAGCAGCTTGGGGCAGGGAAAGGGCGGCTACACCTTC	CASSLGQGKGGYTF
15	TRBV4-3	TRBD1	.	TRBJ2-3	TGCGCCAGCAGCCAAGGGGACAGGGAGGCAGATACGCAGTATTTT	CASSQGDREADTQYF
15	TRBV6-5	TRBD2	.	TRBJ2-1	TGTGCCAGCAGACCCTCTAGCGGACCCTACAATGAGCAGTTCTTC	CASRPSSGPYNEQFF
13	TRBV28	.	.	TRBJ2-7	TGTGCCAGCAGCGCGGGGAGCTCCTACGAGCAGTACTTC	CASSAGSSYEQYF
17	TRBV5-1	TRBD1	once	TRBJ2-7	TGCGCCAGCAGCTACTCCCTCCGGACAGGGAGCGCCTACGAGCAGTACTTC	CASSYSLRTGSAYEQYF
15	TRBV15	TRBD2	.	TRBJ2-1	TGTGCCACCAGCAGAGATCGGGGGGGAACTGGGGAGCAGTTCTTC	CATSRDRGGTGEQFF
14	TRBV5-1	TRBD1	few	TRBJ1-2	TGCGCCAGCAGCCCATCCGGGACAGGCTATGGCTACACCTTC	CASSPSGTGYGYTF
14	TRBV7-2	.	.	TRBJ2-3	TGTGCCAGCAGCTTAGACAGGGTCTCAGATACGCAGTATTTT	CASSLDRVSDTQYF
13	TRBV2	.	.	TRBJ1-5	TGTGCCAGCCAGGGGTGGGAAAGTCAGCCCCAGCATTTT	CASQGWESQPQHF
16	TRBV11-3	.	.	TRBJ2-2	TGTGCCAGCAGCTCGGACTTACTCCAGAACACCGGGGAGCTGTTTTTT	CASSSDLLQNTGELFF
14	TRBV29-1	.	.	TRBJ2-1	TGCAGCGTTGGCAACCCCCGATGGCTCAATGAGCAGTTCTTC	CSVGNPRWLNEQFF
12	TRBV14	TRBD1	.	TRBJ1-1	TGTGCCAGCAGCCCGGGACAGGTGATGGCTTTCTTT	CASSPGQVMAFF
17	TRBV7-9	TRBD1	once	TRBJ1-2	TGTGCCAGCAGCTTAGTGGGACAGGGTCGTAGGAACTATGGCTACACCTTC	CASSLVGQGRRNYGYTF
12	TRBV30	.	.	TRBJ2-3	TGTGCCTGGAGTGTATCCGGGGAAACGCAGTATTTT	CAWSVSGETQYF
15	TRBV18	.	.	TRBJ1-6	TGTGCCAGCTCACCACCGCAGGGGATCAATTCACCCCTCCACTTT	CASSPPQGINSPLHF
17	TRBV5-6	TRBD1	.	TRBJ1-1	TGTGCCAGCAGCTTGAGGGGACAGGGGGCGTTGGGGACTGAAGCTTTCTTT	CASSLRGQGALGTEAFF
19	TRBV2	TRBD2	.	TRBJ2-1	TGTGCCAGCAGTGGGGAGGGAGGGCCAATCGGCAATGTTGGGAATGAGCAGTTCTTC	CASSGEGGPIGNVGNEQFF
15	TRBV6-5	TRBD1	few	TRBJ1-6	TGTGCCAGCAGTTATAGGGACAGGGCGGATTCACCCCTCCACTTT	CASSYRDRADSPLHF
16	TRBV6-5	.	.	TRBJ2-2	TGTGCCAGCAGTTATTCAGGGCTAATAAACACCGGGGAGCTGTTTTTT	CASSYSGLINTGELFF
15	TRBV30	.	once	TRBJ2-1	TGTGCCTGGAGTACGAGTTCGGCGGGATACAATGAGCAGTTCTTC	CAWSTSSAGYNEQFF
15	TRBV9	TRBD1	.	TRBJ2-3	TGTGCCAGCAGGCGTGGACAGGGAAACACAGATACGCAGTATTTT	CASRRGQGNTDTQYF
20	TRBV6-1	TRBD2	.	TRBJ2-1	TGTGCCAGCAGTGAAGGGCGCCGGGGACTAGCGGGAGTTTACTACAATGAGCAGTTCTTC	CASSEGRRGLAGVYYNEQFF
15	TRBV19	TRBD1	.	TRBJ2-2	TGTGCCAGTAGGTTCCCGGGACAGGGTGGAGGGGAGCTGTTTTTT	CASRFPGQGGGELFF
17	TRBV14	TRBD1	many	TRBJ2-2	TGTGCCAGCAGCCCTCGTGACAGGGTGATTGGCACCGGGGAGCTGTTTTTT	CASSPRDRVIGTGELFF
12	TRBV28	.	.	TRBJ1-5	TGTGCCAGCACTCAAGAGGATCAGCCCCAGCATTTT	CASTQEDQPQHF
16	TRBV25-1	TRBD1	once	TRBJ1-3	TGTGCCAGCAGTGATTTCCGACAGGGTGGTGGAAACACCATATATTTT	CASSDFRQGGGNTIYF
13	TRBV14	.	.	TRBJ2-7	TGTGCCAGCAGCCAAGATAGAGCCTACGAGCAGTACTTC	CASSQDRAYEQYF
16	TRBV13	TRBD1	.	TRBJ1-1	TGTGCCAGCAGCTTAAACAGGGGACGGGGTAACACTGAAGCTTTCTTT	CASSLNRGRGNTEAFF